The clone carrying this T cell receptor (beta chain) occurred a few times. The antigen remains unidentified. This sample stems from a study of cytomegalovirus exposure and HLA in healthy donors. The study, taken as a whole, reports: V segments that were indistinguishable, TRBV6-2 and TRBV6-3 among them, were omitted from analysis. Productive rates of about 90% or about 30% were seen for most TCR beta V segments in an earlier analysis.

The CDR3 is made up of 14 amino acids. V was clipped by 3 bases and J by 7 bases; unmatched bases: 7. The germline gives CDR1 LNHDA, CDR2 SQIVND (reference sequence). Vbeta (60) and Jbeta (13) primers were used in the PCR. The assay was immunoSEQ multiplex PCR, and TCRdb's table has in-frame clones only and misses some. The table shows about 90,000 clones, with 65% to 80% occurring only once. V usage is TRBV19 and J usage is TRBJ2-3; 7 bases are shared with TRBD2. The sequencing sample was made of PBMCs. This sequence originates from a woman in her forties or fifties in good health and CMV-seropositive. The CDR3 coding sequence is TGTGCCAGTAGTATCACCGGGGAGGGAAATACGCAGTATTTT. Amino acid sequence: CASSITGEGNTQYF.